This record covers a single T cell receptor (beta chain). Its matching antigen is unknown. The sample comes from a study of T cell responses to AZD1222 COVID-19 vaccine. Study-level findings and limits: Donors in the cohort were predominantly white British and more often female, and clonal diversity was possibly underestimated. Spike-specific TCR depth and breadth grew after two AZD1222 doses. Repertoire collection took place solely once the T cell response had peaked.

Clones were sequenced by immunoSEQ multiplex PCR, and TCRdb holds only the in-frame ones, with some missing. The sample has 150,000 to 200,000 clones; around nine tenths are singletons. CDR1 and CDR2 from the germline V gene are LNHDA and SQIVND (reference sequence). V dropped 3 bases and J dropped 6 bases, with 12 bases sitting between them. The CDR3 runs to 15 residues. V is TRBV19 and J is TRBJ1-6; D possibly corresponds to TRBD1 (5 bases). This clonotype was sampled from an adult who received the AZD1222 COVID-19 vaccine. Sample: peripheral blood, taken 28 days after the second AZD1222 dose. CDR3 protein: CASSMQPDSNSPLHF. For the CDR3, the DNA is TGTGCCAGTAGTATGCAACCAGACAGTAATTCACCCCTCCACTTT.